This section outlines one TCR beta chain sequence together with its context. Its antigen is unknown. Mismatch with germline at one junction end may stem from a read error. The CDR3 totals 14 residues. Germline CDR1 is SGHDT and CDR2 is YYEEEE. The sample belongs to a study of T cells after yellow fever vaccination. It was through 5'RACE template switching that TCR cDNA was made, with a universal primer site and UMIs added. TCRdb re-called the 5' RACE reads through MiXCR, storing one row per CDR3 protein. The table has approximately 160,000 distinct CDR3 sequences, roughly 6.2% seen once. Findings of the study overall: A small proportion of clonotypes was detected in both the CD4 and CD8 compartments. Sorted repertoires could include abundant contaminating clonotypes from bulk cells. Most clones from primary vaccination were detected again post-booster (96% CD4, more than 85% CD8).

V and J are TRBV5-6 and TRBJ1-1; TRBD1 matches at 7 bases. The origin of this receptor is a man aged 18-30 years who received the YFV17D yellow fever vaccine. The input for sequencing was CD4+ T cells sorted from PBMCs, taken on the day of the first yellow fever vaccination. CDR3: CASSRDSGGTEASF. The CDR3 DNA follows: TGTGCCAGCAGCCGGGACAGCGGAGGCACTGAAGCTTCCTTT.